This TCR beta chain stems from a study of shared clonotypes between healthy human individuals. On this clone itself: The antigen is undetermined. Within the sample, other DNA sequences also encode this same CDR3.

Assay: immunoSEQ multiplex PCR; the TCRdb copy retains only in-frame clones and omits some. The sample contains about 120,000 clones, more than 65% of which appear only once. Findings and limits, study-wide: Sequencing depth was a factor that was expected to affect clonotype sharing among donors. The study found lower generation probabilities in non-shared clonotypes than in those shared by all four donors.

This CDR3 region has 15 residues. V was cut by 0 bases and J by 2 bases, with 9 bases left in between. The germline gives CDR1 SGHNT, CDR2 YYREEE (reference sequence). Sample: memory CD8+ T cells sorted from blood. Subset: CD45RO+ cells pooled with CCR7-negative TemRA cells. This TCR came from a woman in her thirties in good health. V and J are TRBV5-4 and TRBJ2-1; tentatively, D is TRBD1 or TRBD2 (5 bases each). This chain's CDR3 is CASSLGSGPYNEQFF. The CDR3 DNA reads TGTGCCAGCAGCTTGGGGTCGGGACCCTACAATGAGCAGTTCTTC.